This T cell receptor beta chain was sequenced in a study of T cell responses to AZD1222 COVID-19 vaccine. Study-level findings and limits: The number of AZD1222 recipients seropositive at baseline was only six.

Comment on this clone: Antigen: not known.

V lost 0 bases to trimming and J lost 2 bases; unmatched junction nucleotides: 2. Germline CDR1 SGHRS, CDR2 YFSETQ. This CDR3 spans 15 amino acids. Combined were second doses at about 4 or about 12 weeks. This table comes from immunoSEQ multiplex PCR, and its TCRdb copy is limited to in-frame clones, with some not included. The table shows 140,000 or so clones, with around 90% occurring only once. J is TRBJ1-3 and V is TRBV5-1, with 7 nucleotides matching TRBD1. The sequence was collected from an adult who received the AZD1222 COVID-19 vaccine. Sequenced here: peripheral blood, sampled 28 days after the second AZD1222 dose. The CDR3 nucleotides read TGCGCCAGCAGCTTGGCCCAGGGGGCTGGAAACACCATATATTTT. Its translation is CASSLAQGAGNTIYF. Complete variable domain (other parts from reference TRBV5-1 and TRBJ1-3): KAGVTQTPRYLIKTRGQQVTLSCSPISGHRSVSWYQQTPGQGLQFLFEYFSETQRNKGNFPGRFSGRQFSNSRSEMNVSTLELGDSALYLCASSLAQGAGNTIYFGEGSWLTVV.